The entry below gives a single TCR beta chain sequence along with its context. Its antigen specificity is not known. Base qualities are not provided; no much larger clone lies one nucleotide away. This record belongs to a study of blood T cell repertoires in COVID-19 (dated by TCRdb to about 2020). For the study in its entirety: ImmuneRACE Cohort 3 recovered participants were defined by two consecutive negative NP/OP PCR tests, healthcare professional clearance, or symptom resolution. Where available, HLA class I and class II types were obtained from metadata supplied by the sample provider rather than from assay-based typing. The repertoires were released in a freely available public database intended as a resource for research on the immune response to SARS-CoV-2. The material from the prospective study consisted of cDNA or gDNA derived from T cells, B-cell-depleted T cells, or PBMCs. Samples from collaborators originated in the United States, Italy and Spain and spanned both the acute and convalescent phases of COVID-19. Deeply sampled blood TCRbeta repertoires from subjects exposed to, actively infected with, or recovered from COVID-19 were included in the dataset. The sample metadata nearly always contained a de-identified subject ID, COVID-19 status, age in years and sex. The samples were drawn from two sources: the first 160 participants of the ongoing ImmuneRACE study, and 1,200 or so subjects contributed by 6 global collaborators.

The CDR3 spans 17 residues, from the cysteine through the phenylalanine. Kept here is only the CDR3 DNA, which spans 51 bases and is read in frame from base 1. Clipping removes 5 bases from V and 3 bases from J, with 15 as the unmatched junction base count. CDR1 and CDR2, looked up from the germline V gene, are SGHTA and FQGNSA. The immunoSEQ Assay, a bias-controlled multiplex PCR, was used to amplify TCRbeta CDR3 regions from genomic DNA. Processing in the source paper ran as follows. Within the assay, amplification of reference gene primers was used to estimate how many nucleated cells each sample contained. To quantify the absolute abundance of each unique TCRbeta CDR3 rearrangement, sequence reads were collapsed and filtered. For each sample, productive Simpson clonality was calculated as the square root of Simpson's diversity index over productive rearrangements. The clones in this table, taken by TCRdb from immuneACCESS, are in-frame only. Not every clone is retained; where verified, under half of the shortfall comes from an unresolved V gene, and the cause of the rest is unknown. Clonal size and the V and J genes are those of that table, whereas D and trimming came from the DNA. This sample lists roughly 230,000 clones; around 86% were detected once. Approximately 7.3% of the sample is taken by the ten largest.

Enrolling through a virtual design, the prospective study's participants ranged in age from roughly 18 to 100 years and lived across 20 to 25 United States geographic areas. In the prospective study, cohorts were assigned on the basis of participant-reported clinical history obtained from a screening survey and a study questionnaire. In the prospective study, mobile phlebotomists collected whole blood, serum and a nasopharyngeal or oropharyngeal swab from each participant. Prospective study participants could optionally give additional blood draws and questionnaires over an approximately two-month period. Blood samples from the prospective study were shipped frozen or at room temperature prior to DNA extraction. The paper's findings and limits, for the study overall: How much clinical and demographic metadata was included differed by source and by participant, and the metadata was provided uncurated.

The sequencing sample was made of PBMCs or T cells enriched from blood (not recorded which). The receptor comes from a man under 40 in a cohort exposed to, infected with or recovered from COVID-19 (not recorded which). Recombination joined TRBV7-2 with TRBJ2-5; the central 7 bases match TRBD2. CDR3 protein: CASSPQRTRTREETQYF. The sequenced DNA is TGTGCCAGCAGCCCGCAACGGACTAGGACTAGAGAAGAGACCCAGTACTTC.